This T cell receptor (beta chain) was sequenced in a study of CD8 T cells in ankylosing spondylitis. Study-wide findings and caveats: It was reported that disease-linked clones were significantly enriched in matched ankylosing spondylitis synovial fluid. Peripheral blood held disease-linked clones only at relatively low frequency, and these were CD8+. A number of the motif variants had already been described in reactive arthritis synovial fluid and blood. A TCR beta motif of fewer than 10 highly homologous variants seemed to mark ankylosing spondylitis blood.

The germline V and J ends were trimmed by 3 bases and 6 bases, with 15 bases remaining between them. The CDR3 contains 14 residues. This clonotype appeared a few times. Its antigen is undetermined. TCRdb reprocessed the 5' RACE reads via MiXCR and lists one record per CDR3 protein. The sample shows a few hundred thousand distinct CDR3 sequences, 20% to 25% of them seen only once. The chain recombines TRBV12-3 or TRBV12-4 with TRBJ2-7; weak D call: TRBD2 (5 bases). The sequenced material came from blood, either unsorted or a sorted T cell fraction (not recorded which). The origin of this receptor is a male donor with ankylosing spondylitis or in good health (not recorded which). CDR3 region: CASSFGLVRGEQYF. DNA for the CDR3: TGTGCCAGCAGTTTCGGACTGGTCCGAGGCGAGCAGTACTTC.